A selection of T cell receptor beta chains follows, all from one sample in a study of cytomegalovirus exposure and HLA in healthy donors. Method: immunoSEQ multiplex PCR; TCRdb's copy keeps in-frame clones and lacks some. In total, the table holds around 150,000 clones. Sequencing was carried out using PBMCs. All receptors derive from a woman aged 55-69 years in good health and CMV-seronegative. The CDR3 runs from the conserved cysteine through the conserved F or W. Fields, in order: V gene, J gene, CDR3 length, D gene, CDR3 protein, CDR3 DNA. D genes are given only for firm matches.

V gene: TRBV18; J gene: TRBJ1-3; CDR3 length: 16; D gene: .; CDR3 protein: CASSPLAGQGGNTIYF; CDR3 DNA: TGTGCCAGCTCACCACTTGCAGGGCAAGGTGGAAACACCATATATTTT
V gene: TRBV7-9; J gene: TRBJ2-2; CDR3 length: 15; D gene: TRBD1; CDR3 protein: CASSQGQGGFGELFF; CDR3 DNA: TGTGCCAGCAGCCAGGGACAGGGAGGATTCGGGGAGCTGTTTTTT
V gene: TRBV18; J gene: TRBJ2-7; CDR3 length: 14; D gene: .; CDR3 protein: CASSPVGLRYEQYF; CDR3 DNA: TGTGCCAGCTCACCCGTTGGGCTCCGCTACGAGCAGTACTTC
V gene: TRBV5-4; J gene: TRBJ2-5; CDR3 length: 17; D gene: TRBD2; CDR3 protein: CASSLRRTSGDGETQYF; CDR3 DNA: TGTGCCAGCAGCTTGCGGAGGACTAGCGGGGACGGGGAGACCCAGTACTTC
V gene: TRBV6-1; J gene: TRBJ1-2; CDR3 length: 14; D gene: .; CDR3 protein: CASSEGGRIYGYTF; CDR3 DNA: TGTGCCAGCAGTGAAGGGGGCAGAATCTATGGCTACACCTTC
V gene: TRBV5-1; J gene: TRBJ1-3; CDR3 length: 15; D gene: .; CDR3 protein: CASSERSGSGNTIYF; CDR3 DNA: TGCGCCAGCAGCGAACGTAGTGGCTCTGGAAACACCATATATTTT
V gene: TRBV7-2; J gene: TRBJ1-1; CDR3 length: 14; D gene: .; CDR3 protein: CASSLGTLNTEAFF; CDR3 DNA: TGTGCCAGCAGCCTGGGGACACTTAACACTGAAGCTTTCTTT
V gene: TRBV7-6; J gene: TRBJ2-5; CDR3 length: 16; D gene: TRBD2; CDR3 protein: CASSLGPSGAQETQYF; CDR3 DNA: TGTGCCAGCAGCTTAGGACCTAGCGGGGCCCAAGAGACCCAGTACTTC
V gene: TRBV7-9; J gene: TRBJ2-2; CDR3 length: 17; D gene: TRBD1; CDR3 protein: CASSSRWGQGATGELFF; CDR3 DNA: TGTGCCAGCAGCTCTAGGTGGGGACAGGGGGCCACCGGGGAGCTGTTTTTT
V gene: TRBV5-6; J gene: TRBJ2-7; CDR3 length: 14; D gene: .; CDR3 protein: CASSPRTLGGEQYF; CDR3 DNA: TGTGCCAGCAGCCCCAGGACACTTGGTGGGGAGCAGTACTTC
V gene: TRBV6-6; J gene: TRBJ2-7; CDR3 length: 13; D gene: .; CDR3 protein: CASRVTGLGEQYF; CDR3 DNA: TGTGCCAGCAGGGTCACAGGGCTTGGCGAGCAGTACTTC
V gene: TRBV4-2; J gene: TRBJ2-5; CDR3 length: 18; D gene: TRBD2; CDR3 protein: CASSQEKLAGLLWETQYF; CDR3 DNA: TGTGCCAGCAGCCAAGAGAAGTTAGCGGGCCTATTATGGGAGACCCAGTACTTC
V gene: TRBV5-4; J gene: TRBJ2-1; CDR3 length: 14; D gene: TRBD2; CDR3 protein: CASSLTSGYNEQFF; CDR3 DNA: TGTGCCAGCAGCTTGACTAGCGGCTACAATGAGCAGTTCTTC
V gene: TRBV5-1; J gene: TRBJ2-5; CDR3 length: 11; D gene: .; CDR3 protein: CASSFGETQYF; CDR3 DNA: TGCGCCAGCAGCTTCGGGGAGACCCAGTACTTC
V gene: TRBV30; J gene: TRBJ1-1; CDR3 length: 13; D gene: .; CDR3 protein: CAWSVRGGTEAFF; CDR3 DNA: TGTGCCTGGAGTGTAAGGGGAGGGACTGAAGCTTTCTTT
V gene: TRBV7-9; J gene: TRBJ1-2; CDR3 length: 14; D gene: TRBD1; CDR3 protein: CASSQDRPNYGYTF; CDR3 DNA: TGTGCCAGCAGCCAGGACAGGCCTAACTATGGCTACACCTTC
V gene: TRBV10-3; J gene: TRBJ2-7; CDR3 length: 15; D gene: .; CDR3 protein: CAISDRQVLSYEQYF; CDR3 DNA: TGTGCCATCAGTGACAGACAGGTTTTGAGTTACGAGCAGTACTTC
V gene: TRBV7-3; J gene: TRBJ2-1; CDR3 length: 12; D gene: .; CDR3 protein: CASSPRDSGQFF; CDR3 DNA: TGTGCCAGCAGCCCTCGAGACTCCGGGCAGTTCTTC
V gene: TRBV7-3; J gene: TRBJ1-1; CDR3 length: 13; D gene: .; CDR3 protein: CASSLTRNTEAFF; CDR3 DNA: TGTGCCAGCAGCTTAACTAGGAACACTGAAGCTTTCTTT
V gene: TRBV5-4; J gene: TRBJ2-7; CDR3 length: 14; D gene: .; CDR3 protein: CASSPVGGSYEQYF; CDR3 DNA: TGTGCCAGCAGCCCCGTGGGGGGATCCTACGAGCAGTACTTC
V gene: TRBV7-3; J gene: TRBJ2-3; CDR3 length: 12; D gene: .; CDR3 protein: CASSSQTDTQYF; CDR3 DNA: TGTGCCAGCAGCTCTCAGACAGATACGCAGTATTTT
V gene: TRBV5-1; J gene: TRBJ1-4; CDR3 length: 15; D gene: .; CDR3 protein: CASTLGLATNEKLFF; CDR3 DNA: TGCGCCAGCACCCTCGGTCTCGCAACTAATGAAAAACTGTTTTTT
V gene: TRBV5-6; J gene: TRBJ1-4; CDR3 length: 16; D gene: .; CDR3 protein: CASSLGGRATNEKLFF; CDR3 DNA: TGTGCCAGCAGCTTGGGGGGCAGAGCAACTAATGAAAAACTGTTTTTT
V gene: TRBV30; J gene: TRBJ2-7; CDR3 length: 17; D gene: .; CDR3 protein: CAWSRGSTSSTTYEQYF; CDR3 DNA: TGTGCCTGGAGTCGGGGTTCAACTAGCAGCACCACCTACGAGCAGTACTTC
V gene: TRBV10-3; J gene: TRBJ2-5; CDR3 length: 13; D gene: .; CDR3 protein: CAISEQSQETQYF; CDR3 DNA: TGTGCCATCAGCGAACAATCGCAAGAGACCCAGTACTTC
V gene: TRBV6-1; J gene: TRBJ2-4; CDR3 length: 20; D gene: TRBD2; CDR3 protein: CASSEKVGGGLLLAKNIQYF; CDR3 DNA: TGTGCCAGCAGTGAAAAGGTCGGCGGGGGGCTACTTTTAGCCAAAAACATTCAGTACTTC
V gene: TRBV5-4; J gene: TRBJ2-1; CDR3 length: 15; D gene: TRBD1; CDR3 protein: CASSLAETGGNEQFF; CDR3 DNA: TGTGCCAGCAGCTTGGCCGAGACAGGGGGCAATGAGCAGTTCTTC
V gene: TRBV7-3; J gene: TRBJ2-7; CDR3 length: 14; D gene: TRBD1; CDR3 protein: CASSAGQGNYEQYF; CDR3 DNA: TGTGCCAGCAGCGCCGGACAGGGGAACTACGAGCAGTACTTC
V gene: TRBV2; J gene: TRBJ1-1; CDR3 length: 14; D gene: .; CDR3 protein: CASSRGGLNTEAFF; CDR3 DNA: TGTGCCAGCAGTAGGGGGGGCCTGAACACTGAAGCTTTCTTT
V gene: TRBV10-3; J gene: TRBJ1-2; CDR3 length: 14; D gene: TRBD1; CDR3 protein: CAISERDRGNGYTF; CDR3 DNA: TGTGCCATCAGTGAGAGGGACAGGGGGAATGGCTACACCTTC
V gene: TRBV11-2; J gene: TRBJ1-5; CDR3 length: 14; D gene: .; CDR3 protein: CASSLVGGYQPQHF; CDR3 DNA: TGTGCCAGCAGCTTAGTGGGGGGGTATCAGCCCCAGCATTTT
V gene: TRBV19; J gene: TRBJ1-1; CDR3 length: 16; D gene: TRBD1; CDR3 protein: CASLQGALNVLTEAFF; CDR3 DNA: TGTGCCAGTCTACAGGGGGCGCTTAACGTTCTGACTGAAGCTTTCTTT
V gene: TRBV27; J gene: TRBJ2-7; CDR3 length: 16; D gene: TRBD1; CDR3 protein: CASRATAGGVFYEQYF; CDR3 DNA: TGTGCCAGCAGAGCCACCGCAGGGGGCGTCTTCTACGAGCAGTACTTC
V gene: TRBV2; J gene: TRBJ1-2; CDR3 length: 15; D gene: .; CDR3 protein: CASSEQTSIAYGYTF; CDR3 DNA: TGTGCCAGCAGTGAACAGACTTCAATTGCTTATGGCTACACCTTC
V gene: TRBV7-9; J gene: TRBJ2-5; CDR3 length: 18; D gene: .; CDR3 protein: CASSLAPSGIWSRETQYF; CDR3 DNA: TGTGCCAGCAGCTTAGCTCCGTCGGGGATCTGGTCACGAGAGACCCAGTACTTC
V gene: TRBV11-3; J gene: TRBJ2-5; CDR3 length: 15; D gene: TRBD1; CDR3 protein: CASSPQTGKGETQYF; CDR3 DNA: TGTGCCAGCAGCCCTCAGACAGGGAAGGGGGAGACCCAGTACTTC
V gene: TRBV5-1; J gene: TRBJ1-6; CDR3 length: 14; D gene: TRBD1; CDR3 protein: CASSEGTANSPLHF; CDR3 DNA: TGCGCCAGCAGCGAAGGGACAGCTAATTCACCCCTCCACTTT
V gene: TRBV6-5; J gene: TRBJ2-7; CDR3 length: 15; D gene: TRBD1; CDR3 protein: CASSYRDRGIYEQYF; CDR3 DNA: TGTGCCAGCAGTTATCGAGACAGGGGGATATACGAGCAGTACTTC
V gene: TRBV5-1; J gene: TRBJ2-7; CDR3 length: 13; D gene: .; CDR3 protein: CASSPRPRLEQYF; CDR3 DNA: TGCGCCAGCAGCCCCCGTCCGCGTCTGGAGCAGTACTTC
V gene: TRBV11-2; J gene: TRBJ1-1; CDR3 length: 14; D gene: .; CDR3 protein: CASSPIGGLSEAFF; CDR3 DNA: TGTGCCAGCAGCCCTATAGGAGGGCTGAGTGAAGCTTTCTTT
V gene: TRBV5-6; J gene: TRBJ2-1; CDR3 length: 15; D gene: TRBD1; CDR3 protein: CASIPRGTGGYRQFF; CDR3 DNA: TGTGCCAGCATCCCTAGGGGGACAGGGGGGTATAGGCAGTTCTTC